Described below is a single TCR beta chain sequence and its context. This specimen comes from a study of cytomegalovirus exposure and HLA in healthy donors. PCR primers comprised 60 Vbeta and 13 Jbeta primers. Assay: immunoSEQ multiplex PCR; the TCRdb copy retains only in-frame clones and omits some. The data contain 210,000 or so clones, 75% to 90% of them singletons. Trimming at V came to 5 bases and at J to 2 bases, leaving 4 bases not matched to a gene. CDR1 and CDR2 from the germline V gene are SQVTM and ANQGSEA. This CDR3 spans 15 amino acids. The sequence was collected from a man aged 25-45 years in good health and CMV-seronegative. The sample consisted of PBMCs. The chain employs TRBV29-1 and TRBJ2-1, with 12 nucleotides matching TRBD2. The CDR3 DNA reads TGCAGCGTTCTGACTAGCGGGGGCGCCTACAATGAGCAGTTCTTC. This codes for CSVLTSGGAYNEQFF.